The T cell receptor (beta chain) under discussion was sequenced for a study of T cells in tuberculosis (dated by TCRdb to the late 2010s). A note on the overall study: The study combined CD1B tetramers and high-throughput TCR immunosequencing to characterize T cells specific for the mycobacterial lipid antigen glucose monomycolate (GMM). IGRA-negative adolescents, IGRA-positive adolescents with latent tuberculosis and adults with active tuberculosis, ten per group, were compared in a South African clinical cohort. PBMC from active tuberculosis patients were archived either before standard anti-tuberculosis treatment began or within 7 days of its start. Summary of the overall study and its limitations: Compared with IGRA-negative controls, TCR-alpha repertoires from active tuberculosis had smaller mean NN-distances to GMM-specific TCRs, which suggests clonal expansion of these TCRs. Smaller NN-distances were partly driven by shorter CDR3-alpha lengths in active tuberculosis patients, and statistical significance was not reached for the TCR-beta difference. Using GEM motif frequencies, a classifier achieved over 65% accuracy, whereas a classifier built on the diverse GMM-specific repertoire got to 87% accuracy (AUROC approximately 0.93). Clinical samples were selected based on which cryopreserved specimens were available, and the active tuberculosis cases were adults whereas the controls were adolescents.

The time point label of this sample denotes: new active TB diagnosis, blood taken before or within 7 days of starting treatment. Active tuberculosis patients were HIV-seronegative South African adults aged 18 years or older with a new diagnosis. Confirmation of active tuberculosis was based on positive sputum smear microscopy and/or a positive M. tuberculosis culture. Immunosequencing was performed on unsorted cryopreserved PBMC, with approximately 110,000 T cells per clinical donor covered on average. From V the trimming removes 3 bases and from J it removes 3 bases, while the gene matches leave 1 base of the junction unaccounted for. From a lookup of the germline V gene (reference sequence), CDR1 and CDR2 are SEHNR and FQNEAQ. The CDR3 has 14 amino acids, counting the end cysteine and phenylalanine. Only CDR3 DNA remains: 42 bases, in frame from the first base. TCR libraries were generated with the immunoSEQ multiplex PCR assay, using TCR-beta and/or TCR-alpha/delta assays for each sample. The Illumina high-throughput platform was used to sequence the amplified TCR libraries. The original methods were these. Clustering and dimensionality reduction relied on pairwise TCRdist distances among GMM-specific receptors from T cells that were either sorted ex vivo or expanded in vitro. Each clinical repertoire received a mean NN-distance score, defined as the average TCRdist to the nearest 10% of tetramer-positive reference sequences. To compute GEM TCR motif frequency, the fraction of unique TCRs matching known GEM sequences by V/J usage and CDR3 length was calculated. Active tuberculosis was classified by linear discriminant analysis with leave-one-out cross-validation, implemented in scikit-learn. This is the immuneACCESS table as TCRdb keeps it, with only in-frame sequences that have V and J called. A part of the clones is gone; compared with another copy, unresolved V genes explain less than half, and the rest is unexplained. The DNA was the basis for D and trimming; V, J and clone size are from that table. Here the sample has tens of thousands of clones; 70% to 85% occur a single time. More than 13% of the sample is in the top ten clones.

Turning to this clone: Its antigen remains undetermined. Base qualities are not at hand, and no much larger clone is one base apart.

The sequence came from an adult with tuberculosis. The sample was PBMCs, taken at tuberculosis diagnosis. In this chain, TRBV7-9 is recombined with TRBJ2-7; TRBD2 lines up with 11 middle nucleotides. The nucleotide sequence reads TGTGCCAGCAGCTTCACTAGCGGGAGCTACGAGCAGTACTTC. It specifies CASSFTSGSYEQYF. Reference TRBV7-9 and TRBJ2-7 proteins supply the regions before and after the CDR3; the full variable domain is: DTGVSQNPRHKITKRGQNVTFRCDPISEHNRLYWYRQTLGQGPEFLTYFQNEAQLEKSRLLSDRFSAERPKGSFSTLEIQRTEQGDSAMYLCASSFTSGSYEQYFGPGTRLTVT.